The TCR beta chain described here comes from a study of T cell repertoires in cytomegalovirus infection. Study-wide results and caveats: The ex vivo response was dominated by HLA-C-restricted CMV-specific TCR beta clonotypes. Using cumulative public TCR beta family frequency, the authors identified those who carried CMV together with the relevant HLA.

Comments on this clonotype: What it binds is unknown. A much more abundant neighbour one base away suggests this may be a read error.

Germline-derived CDR1 and CDR2 are SGHTA and FQGNSA. The CDR3 totals 15 residues. A single record per CDR3 protein comes from TCRdb applying MiXCR to the reads. The data show around 300,000 distinct CDR3 sequences, around 25% seen once. The V gene is TRBV7-2, the J gene TRBJ1-5, with 9 bases aligning to TRBD1. The origin of this receptor is a human donor in good health (CMV status not recorded). Some clones in this sample may be carry-over from other donors' samples. The material sequenced was PBMCs. The CDR3 region has the DNA TGTGCCATCAGCTCGGAGTGGGACAGGGCTCAGCCCCAGCATTTT. Translating it yields CAISSEWDRAQPQHF. The whole variable domain, remainder taken from reference TRBV7-2 and TRBJ1-5, is GAGVSQSPSNKVTEKGKDVELRCDPISGHTALYWYRQSLGQGLEFLIYFQGNSAPDKSGLPSDRFSAERTGGSVSTLTIQRTQQEDSAVYLCAISSEWDRAQPQHFGDGTRLSIL.